This T cell receptor (beta chain) stems from a study of T-cell reconstitution after alpha-beta-depleted transplantation in children. Overall study findings and caveats: Where some patients showed high TCRbeta diversity at day 60, it came from recipient T cells and thymic progenitors that had survived.

TCRbeta library construction was performed incorporating unique molecular identifiers. TCRdb recomputed calls from the PCR reads with MiXCR, one row per CDR3 protein. The sample carries about 980,000 distinct CDR3 sequences, around 30% recorded once. This clonotype occurred a few times. Its antigen is as yet unknown. V gave up 1 base and J gave up 3 bases, with 11 bases separating them. Germline CDR1 SGHRS, CDR2 YFSETQ. The CDR3 covers 14 residues. This material consisted of PBMCs, mostly from graft donor cells, taken 360 days after TCRalphabeta/CD19-depleted stem cell transplant. This TCR was sampled from a boy in the first two years of life who had a stem cell transplant for SCID, so the T cells may come from the graft donor. This chain uses TRBV5-1 with TRBJ2-7, with D possibly being TRBD1 (5 bases). In nucleotides, the CDR3 is TGCGCCAGCAGCTTGTCCAGGGAACGCTACGAGCAGTACTTC. Its translation: CASSLSRERYEQYF.